These 21 T cell receptor beta chains originate from one sample sequenced in a study of tumor-infiltrating lymphocytes in glioblastoma multiforme. Three nested ARM-PCR rounds with V-beta and C-beta primers built TCRB libraries. Using its own MiXCR run on the multiplex PCR reads, TCRdb lists one record per CDR3 protein. The profile shows about 15,000 distinct CDR3 sequences, over 60% of them singletons. Specimen: brain tumor tissue. Receptors were obtained from a male donor with glioblastoma.

With respect to this clonotype: Lacking the conserved final phenylalanine or tryptophan, this CDR3 likely reflects a read error. The rearrangement links TRBV20-1 to TRBJ1-1; a possible D gene is TRBD1 (5 bases). The CDR3 contains 15 residues. Germline V gene sequence: CDR1 DFQATT, CDR2 SNEGSKA (reference sequence). The CDR3 bases are TGCAATCCTAGAGATGGGGGGGGACTTGGGTCTGAAGCTTTCTCT. Translating it yields CNPRDGGGLGSEAFS.

By share, this clonotype ranks as medium-sized. The chain has TRBV6-5 and TRBJ2-1, with 7 bases matching TRBD2. Germline-derived CDR1 and CDR2 are MNHEY and SVGAGI. Trimming removed 8 bases from V and 8 bases from J; junction bases left unmatched: 12. The CDR3 extends over 14 amino acids. The chain's CDR3 is CASESGGSGYEQFF. For the CDR3, the DNA is TGTGCCAGCGAGTCGGGCGGGAGTGGCTATGAGCAGTTCTTC.

This clonotype was observed a single time. The chain combines TRBV13 with TRBJ1-2; 8 bases are a match to TRBD1. V lost 0 bases to trimming and J lost 4 bases; unmatched junction nucleotides: 4. CDR1 and CDR2 from the germline V gene are PRHDT and FYEKMQ (reference sequence). The CDR3 runs 15 residues. The CDR3 loop is CASSLGRGQAYGYTF. In DNA form, the CDR3 reads TGTGCCAGCAGCTTAGGCAGGGGGCAGGCCTATGGCTACACCTTC.

This rearrangement joins TRBV29-1 to TRBJ2-5, with 8 nucleotides matching TRBD2. CDR3 length: 14 amino acids. Losses at the gene ends were 4 bases for V and 6 bases for J; bases not matched to a gene: 10. Germline-derived CDR1 and CDR2 are SQVTM and ANQGSEA. The CDR3 coding sequence is TGCAGCGTTGTGTTGCGGGAGGTCCGGCAGACCCAGTACTTC. Translating gives CSVVLREVRQTQYF.

Remarks on this clonotype: Germline and junction disagree at one end, which may indicate a read error. For the CDR3, the DNA is TGTGTCATCAGCTATGGCAATGAGCAGTTCTTC. It encodes CVISYGNEQFF. This chain links TRBV10-3 with TRBJ2-1; the D is unclear. CDR1 is ENHRY and CDR2 is SYGVKD in the germline V gene. The CDR3 has 11 residues.

V gene TRBV11-2 combines with J gene TRBJ2-7; D might be TRBD1 or TRBD2, each matching 5 bases. V was pared by 4 bases and J by 0 bases, with 13 bases between. Per the germline V gene, CDR1 is SGHAT and CDR2 is FQNNGV. The CDR3 extends over 15 amino acids. CDR3 DNA sequence: TGTGCCAGCAGCTCCTTTGAGGGGCACTCCTACGAGCAGTACTTC. Protein sequence: CASSSFEGHSYEQYF.

This clonotype was found a few times. The chain combines TRBV12-3 or TRBV12-4 with TRBJ1-6; 8 nucleotides line up with TRBD1. The V and J ends lost 6 bases and 8 bases, in that order; junction bases with no gene match: 6. This CDR3 comprises 14 residues. Here the CDR3 reads CASRRTGRDSPLHF. CDR3 sequence (DNA): TGTGCCAGCAGACGGACAGGGAGGGATTCACCCCTCCACTTT.

The genes are TRBV11-2 and TRBJ1-6, with TRBD1 as a possible D gene (6 bases). Germline V CDR1 and CDR2: SGHAT, FQNNGV. The V gene lost 0 bases and the J gene lost 18 bases, with 15 bases spanning the gap. The CDR3 loop spans 13 amino acids. The CDR3 spells CASSLESGASPHF. DNA of the CDR3: TGTGCCAGCAGCTTAGAATCGGGGGCTTCACCCCACTTT. The whole variable domain, remainder taken from reference TRBV11-2 and TRBJ1-6, is EAGVAQSPRYKIIEKRQSVAFWCNPISGHATLYWYQQILGQGPKLLIQFQNNGVVDDSQLPKDRFSAERLKGVDSTLKIQPAKLEDSAVYLCASSLESGASPHFGNGTRLTVT.

This clonotype has a count of ten or more. V usage is TRBV2 and J usage is TRBJ2-7; TRBD1 might be the D (5 bases). Deletions cut 11 bases from V and 4 bases from J, with 18 bases between. CDR3 length equals 13 residues. The V gene's germline CDR1 is SNHLY and CDR2 FYNNEI. The CDR3 region is CASKGITEYEQYF. As DNA, the CDR3 is TGTGCCTCAAAGGGGATAACCGAATACGAGCAGTACTTC.

Notes on this clonotype: Because the CDR3 is missing its conserved closing phenylalanine or tryptophan, this is likely a read error. The CDR3 coding sequence is TGTGCCAGCAGCCCTCGGGAGACCTACGAGCAGTACTCC. Protein sequence: CASSPRETYEQYS. J is TRBJ2-7 and V is TRBV11-2, with D possibly matching TRBD2 (6 bases). The CDR3 runs to 13 residues. The V end was cut by 5 bases, the J end by 2 bases, with 10 bases between. The germline V gene encodes CDR1 SGHAT and CDR2 FQNNGV.

V usage is TRBV28 and J usage is TRBJ2-5; the D is unclear. Germline lookup yields CDR1 MDHEN and CDR2 SYDVKM. The CDR3 covers 14 residues. The V end lost 9 bases, the J end lost 0 bases, and 14 bases lay between the germline ends. The CDR3: CASKLAQNQETQYF. CDR3 bases: TGTGCCAGTAAACTGGCGCAGAACCAAGAGACCCAGTACTTC. The entire variable domain, with the rest obtained from reference TRBV28 and TRBJ2-5, is as follows: DVKVTQSSRYLVKRTGEKVFLECVQDMDHENMFWYRQDPGLGLRLIYFSYDVKMKEKGDIPEGYSVSREKKERFSLILESASTNQTSMYLCASKLAQNQETQYFGPGTRLLVL.

This clonotype appeared a single time. V and J are TRBV11-2 and TRBJ1-1, with D possibly being TRBD1 (6 bases). There are 14 residues in the CDR3. Trimming left V 0 bases short and J 4 bases short, with 9 bases between. Germline loops: CDR1 SGHAT, CDR2 FQNNGV. CDR3 amino acids: CASSLEGGVTEAFF. The CDR3 region has the DNA TGTGCCAGCAGCTTAGAGGGGGGCGTCACTGAAGCTTTCTTT.

Note on this clonotype: At one end, the junction sequence differs from germline, possibly due to a read error. J is TRBJ2-2 and V is TRBV29-1, with a tentative D call TRBD2 (6 bases). The CDR3 sequence is 18 residues long. Germline CDR1 reads SQVTM; CDR2 reads ANQGSEA. The CDR3, as DNA: TGCAGCGTCGAAGATCTCTTTGGAGGGGCGCTGGTCACTGGGGAGCTGTTTTTT. It yields the protein CSVEDLFGGALVTGELFF.

About this clonotype itself: A junction end diverges from the germline sequence, so it may reflect a read error. The rearrangement uses TRBV20-1 and TRBJ2-3, with D tentatively TRBD1 or TRBD2 (7 bases each). CDR1 and CDR2 from the germline V gene are DFQATT and SNEGSKA (reference sequence). The CDR3 runs to 17 residues. This chain's CDR3 is CSARAQRQGGGTDMQYF. DNA for the CDR3: TGCAGTGCTAGAGCCCAGCGTCAGGGGGGGGGCACAGATATGCAGTATTTT.

As regards this clonotype: The CDR3 does not close with the conserved phenylalanine or tryptophan, likely indicating a read error. In DNA form, the CDR3 reads TGTGCAAGCAGCTTACTAGTGGGAGAAGACGAGCAGTACCTC. It translates to CASSLLVGEDEQYL. This sequence joins TRBV11-2 and TRBJ2-7, with D tentatively TRBD2 (5 bases). There are 14 residues in the CDR3. Germline lookup yields CDR1 SGHAT and CDR2 FQNNGV.

A single count supports this clonotype. V and J are TRBV11-3 and TRBJ2-7; D unclear. The CDR3 runs to 11 residues. V lost 0 bases to trimming and J lost 8 bases, with 5 bases between them. Germline V CDR1 and CDR2: SGHNT, YENEEA. Here the CDR3 DNA reads TGTGCCAGCAGCTTAGATCGCAAGCAGTACTTC. Translating gives CASSLDRKQYF. Drawing the rest from reference TRBV11-3 and TRBJ2-7, the complete variable domain is EAGVVQSPRYKIIEKKQPVAFWCNPISGHNTLYWYLQNLGQGPELLIRYENEEAVDDSQLPKDRFSAERLKGVDSTLKIQPAELGDSAVYLCASSLDRKQYFGPGTRLTVT.

As for this clonotype: Since a much larger clone is just one base distant, this may be a read error. V usage is TRBV10-2 and J usage is TRBJ1-1; D perhaps matches TRBD1 (5 bases). The V and J ends lost 1 base and 2 bases respectively, with 14 bases between them. Germline lookup yields CDR1 WSHSY and CDR2 SAAADI. This CDR3 has 16 amino acids. CDR3 bases: TGCGCCAGCAGTGAGTGGGGACGGGGAGGAAACACTGAAGCTTTCTTT. This gives the protein CASSEWGRGGNTEAFF.

The sample holds a few counts of this clonotype. Since a much larger clone is just one base distant, this may be a read error. The CDR3 coding sequence is TGTGCCAGCATCACCCAGACACTCCCAAATACGCAGTATTTT. This translates into CASITQTLPNTQYF. The chain has TRBV28 and TRBJ2-3; D not resolved. The CDR3 sequence is 14 residues long. Germline CDR1 MDHEN, CDR2 SYDVKM. Trimming took off 7 bases at V and 7 bases at J, with 18 bases between the two ends.

This chain joins TRBV11-2 and TRBJ1-2; 10 bases map to TRBD1. The V and J ends lost 4 bases and 4 bases, in that order; junction bases with no gene match: 3. Germline V gives CDR1 SGHAT, CDR2 FQNNGV. The CDR3 runs to 14 residues. CDR3: CASSSTGGGYGYTF. For the CDR3, the DNA is TGTGCCAGCAGCTCGACAGGGGGCGGCTATGGCTACACCTTC.

This clonotype was counted only a few times. The chain joins TRBV4-3 to TRBJ1-4; D remains unclear. Germline V CDR1 and CDR2: LGHNA, YSLEER. This CDR3 is built from 15 residues. V was cut by 2 bases and J by 8 bases, with 15 bases left in between. The CDR3 sequence is CASSQSSALGEKLFF. As DNA, the CDR3 is TGCGCCAGCAGCCAATCCTCGGCATTGGGGGAAAAACTGTTTTTT.

As for this clonotype: At one of its ends the junction is not consistent with the germline gene, which may arise from a read error. This chain connects TRBV11-2 to TRBJ1-6, with a possible D match to TRBD1 (6 bases). Germline CDR1 reads SGHAT; CDR2 reads FQNNGV. This CDR3 region has 14 residues. CDR3 nucleotides: TGTGCCAACAGCTTAGAATCGGGGGCTTCACCCCCCCACTTC. Its translation: CANSLESGASPPHF.